The 10 T cell receptor beta chains presented below share a single source sample, sequenced in a study of blood T cell repertoires in COVID-19. Clones were read by immunoSEQ multiplex PCR, and TCRdb kept only the in-frame ones, dropping some. The sample records around 120,000 clones, more than 75% being singletons. Sequencing input: peripheral blood. Source of these receptors: a woman aged 70-85 years with acute or convalescent COVID-19.

This chain connects TRBV19 to TRBJ2-7, with TRBD1 identical over 8 bases. Germline-derived CDR1 and CDR2 are LNHDA and SQIVND (reference sequence). CDR3 length equals 14 residues. The V segment lost 2 bases and the J segment 1 base; nucleotides outside the gene matches: 1. CDR3 sequence: CASSIWDRSYEQYF. DNA for the CDR3: TGTGCCAGTAGTATATGGGACAGGTCCTACGAGCAGTACTTC. The entire variable domain, with the rest obtained from reference TRBV19 and TRBJ2-7, is as follows: DGGITQSPKYLFRKEGQNVTLSCEQNLNHDAMYWYRQDPGQGLRLIYYSQIVNDFQKGDIAEGYSVSREKKESFPLTVTSAQKNPTAFYLCASSIWDRSYEQYFGPGTRLTVT.

This clone was seen more than once but under ten times. This is likely a read error, given that the CDR3 carries no conserved phenylalanine or tryptophan at its end. No DNA is shown, since the ends of the CDR3 on it are uncertain; the CDR3 is the one TCRdb lists. This sequence joins TRBV21-1 and TRBJ1-5; TRBD1, as called in the table, went unchecked against the DNA. TRBV21-1 is a known pseudogene. The CDR3 adds up to 13 amino acids, both ends counted. The CDR3 here is CASSKCTGGGLEG.

The chain is built from TRBV12-1 and TRBJ2-5; the D call TRBD2 from the table was never checked on the DNA. TRBV12-1 is a documented pseudogene. CDR3 length: 16 residues. CDR3 region: CATRGTSGGATETQYF. In nucleotides, the CDR3 is TGTGCCACCCGGGGGACTAGCGGGGGGGCAACAGAGACCCAGTACTTC.

The chain uses TRBV28 and TRBJ1-5; 8 bases are shared with TRBD1. The CDR3 is 16 residues long. From germline, CDR1 is MDHEN and CDR2 SYDVKM. The junction had 6 bases not matched to a gene; V was cut back by 2 bases and J by 3 bases. The CDR3 loop is CASSLVQGAINQPQHF. The CDR3, as DNA: TGTGCCAGCAGTTTAGTGCAGGGGGCGATCAATCAGCCCCAGCATTTT. Full variable domain (outside the CDR3, taken from reference TRBV28 and TRBJ1-5): DVKVTQSSRYLVKRTGEKVFLECVQDMDHENMFWYRQDPGLGLRLIYFSYDVKMKEKGDIPEGYSVSREKKERFSLILESASTNQTSMYLCASSLVQGAINQPQHFGDGTRLSIL.

V gene TRBV9 combines with J gene TRBJ2-5; 8 bases are shared with TRBD2. Germline V gene lookup returns CDR1 SGDLS and CDR2 YYNGEE. The CDR3 has 15 residues. With V trimmed by 7 bases and J by 5 bases, 13 bases remained unmatched. This CDR3 is CASQKSGGLTETQYF. CDR3 nucleotide sequence: TGTGCCAGCCAAAAATCGGGGGGGCTGACGGAGACCCAGTACTTC.

The table lists this clone with a count of one. The V gene is TRBV6-5, the J gene TRBJ1-2; unclear D gene. CDR3 length: 16 amino acids. Germline CDR1 and CDR2: MNHEY and SVGAGI. V was cut by 0 bases and J by 0 bases, with 11 bases left in between. The CDR3 here is CASSYSMAQSNYGYTF. CDR3 in DNA: TGTGCCAGCAGTTACTCGATGGCACAGTCTAACTATGGCTACACCTTC.

This clone was seen only a few times. V gene TRBV30 combines with J gene TRBJ2-2; TRBD1 might be the D (6 bases). Deletions cut 0 bases from V and 7 bases from J, with 12 bases between. Germline CDR1 GTSNPN, CDR2 SVGIG (reference sequence). The CDR3 has 14 amino acids. CDR3 coding DNA: TGTGCCTGGAGTGTTTGGCAGGGGAACGGGGAGCTGTTTTTT. Translating it yields CAWSVWQGNGELFF.

V gene TRBV5-6 combines with J gene TRBJ1-5, with 12 bases identical to TRBD1. With 4 bases clipped from V and 7 bases from J, the junction kept 6 bases outside the gene matches. This CDR3 spans 15 amino acids. Germline V gene data show CDR1 as SGHDT and CDR2 as YYEEEE. The CDR3 reads CASSRGQGAGQPQHF. The CDR3 bases are TGTGCCAGCAGCAGGGGACAGGGGGCAGGGCAGCCCCAGCATTTT.

The chain couples TRBV6-2 or TRBV6-3 to TRBJ2-2; weak D call: TRBD2 (6 bases). The CDR3 covers 16 residues. From germline, CDR1 is MNHEY and CDR2 SVGEGT. Between the trimmed V and J ends, which lost 1 base and 1 base, there was a span of 10 bases. CDR3 amino acids: CASSYWASENTGELFF. The CDR3 nucleotides are TGTGCCAGCAGTTACTGGGCTAGCGAGAACACCGGGGAGCTGTTTTTT.

J is TRBJ1-4 and V is TRBV28; D perhaps matches TRBD1 (6 bases). Trimming cost V 5 bases and J 3 bases, with 10 bases left between them. The CDR3 length is 14 residues. Germline V lookup: CDR1 MDHEN, CDR2 SYDVKM. The CDR3 here is CASSTGRPNEKLFF. CDR3 bases: TGTGCCAGCAGTACAGGGCGGCCTAATGAAAAACTGTTTTTT.